The rows below give T cell receptor beta chains drawn from one sample of a study of blood T cell repertoires in COVID-19. This table comes from immunoSEQ multiplex PCR, and its TCRdb copy is limited to in-frame clones, with some not included. The data show nearly 85,000 clones, over 70% seen once. The material sequenced was peripheral blood. The receptors derive from an older woman with acute or convalescent COVID-19. The CDR3 runs from the conserved cysteine through the conserved F or W. D genes are given only for firm matches. The size of a clone is reported for some rows only, either as once, few or many, or as a class for expanded clones.

V	J	D	size	CDR3	DNA
TRBV9	TRBJ2-7	TRBD2	.	CASSVLAGGEQYF	TGTGCCAGCAGCGTTCTAGCGGGTGGCGAGCAGTACTTC
TRBV28	TRBJ1-3	.	once	CASRPPGLGNTIYF	TGTGCCAGCCGACCCCCGGGTCTCGGAAACACCATATATTTT
TRBV5-1	TRBJ1-6	.	.	CASSLAGGSGNSPLHF	TGCGCCAGCAGCTTGGCCGGAGGGTCGGGGAATTCACCCCTCCACTTT
TRBV5-1	TRBJ2-5	TRBD2	.	CASSLVGGGTETQYF	TGCGCCAGCAGCTTGGTTGGCGGGGGGACAGAGACCCAGTACTTC
TRBV30	TRBJ1-2	TRBD1	.	CAGTAPTGAYGYTF	TGTGCCGGGACCGCACCCACAGGGGCCTATGGCTACACCTTC
TRBV6-6	TRBJ1-1	TRBD1	.	CASSFRQGVNTEAFF	TGTGCCAGCAGTTTTCGACAGGGAGTGAACACTGAAGCTTTCTTT
TRBV3-1/TRBV3-2	TRBJ1-3	.	.	CASSQPRQFSGNTIYF	TGTGCCAGCAGCCAACCCAGACAGTTCTCTGGAAACACCATATATTTT
TRBV5-8	TRBJ1-2	TRBD1	.	CASSLWQGAGTYGYTF	TGTGCCAGCAGCCTATGGCAGGGGGCCGGTACCTATGGCTACACCTTC
TRBV7-8	TRBJ1-1	.	few	CASSWETGVEAFF	TGTGCCAGCAGCTGGGAGACGGGGGTTGAAGCTTTCTTT
TRBV9	TRBJ1-4	TRBD1	.	CASSVEAGGNEKLFF	TGTGCCAGCAGCGTAGAGGCAGGGGGAAATGAAAAACTGTTTTTT
TRBV5-6	TRBJ1-6	TRBD1	.	CASDSGQRNSPLHF	TGTGCCAGCGACTCGGGACAGCGTAATTCACCCCTCCACTTT
TRBV11-3	TRBJ1-2	.	.	CASSSQGGAPTNYGYTF	TGTGCCAGCAGTTCCCAAGGAGGGGCCCCAACTAACTATGGCTACACCTTC
TRBV7-2	TRBJ2-7	.	.	CASSLDRSYEQYF	TGTGCCAGCAGCTTAGACAGGTCCTACGAGCAGTACTTC
TRBV30	TRBJ2-5	TRBD2	.	CAWSLGLAGAETQYF	TGTGCCTGGAGTCTAGGACTAGCGGGAGCAGAGACCCAGTACTTC
TRBV12-3/TRBV12-4	TRBJ1-1	.	.	CASSVQVFTEAFF	TGTGCCAGCAGTGTACAGGTATTCACTGAAGCTTTCTTT
TRBV20-1	TRBJ1-6	TRBD1	.	CSARNGQADHF	TGCAGTGCTAGGAACGGACAGGCGGACCACTTT
TRBV9	TRBJ2-5	.	.	CASSVALGVETQYF	TGTGCCAGCAGCGTAGCGTTGGGCGTCGAGACCCAGTACTTC
TRBV4-3	TRBJ1-1	TRBD1	.	CASARGLVNTEAFF	TGCGCCAGTGCCAGGGGGCTGGTCAACACTGAAGCTTTCTTT
TRBV5-5	TRBJ1-2	TRBD1	.	CASSLGQGGSYGYTF	TGTGCCAGCAGCTTGGGACAGGGTGGGAGCTATGGCTACACCTTC
TRBV5-1	TRBJ2-5	.	.	CASSLQETQYF	TGCGCCAGCAGCCTCCAAGAGACCCAGTACTTC
TRBV6-1	TRBJ1-1	.	.	CASSERRGTEAFF	TGTGCCAGCAGTGAAAGGCGGGGCACTGAAGCTTTCTTT
TRBV30	TRBJ1-1	.	few	CAWIGRLFTEAFF	TGTGCCTGGATAGGGAGGCTCTTTACTGAAGCTTTCTTT
TRBV6-2/TRBV6-3	TRBJ1-5	.	.	CASSLISNQPQHF	TGTGCCAGCAGTCTAATAAGCAATCAGCCCCAGCATTTT
TRBV10-3	TRBJ1-2	.	.	CAIEDKNYGYTF	TGTGCCATCGAAGACAAGAACTATGGCTACACCTTC
TRBV5-5	TRBJ1-1	.	few	CASSLVAEAFF	TGTGCCAGCAGCTTAGTAGCTGAAGCTTTCTTT